This T cell receptor beta chain was identified during a study of cytomegalovirus exposure and HLA in healthy donors. Assay used: immunoSEQ multiplex PCR; TCRdb lists only in-frame clones, some missing. The sample contains roughly 330,000 clones, approximately 90% of which appear only once. This clone was seen a single time. Trimming shortened V by 0 bases and J by 4 bases, and 7 bases separated the two germline ends. The CDR3 contains 13 residues. Germline CDR1 reads SGHRS; CDR2 reads YFSETQ. V and J are TRBV5-1 and TRBJ1-2; D is uncertain. Sequencing was performed on PBMCs. The sequence derives from a woman in her twenties or thirties in good health and CMV-seropositive. CDR3: CASSLGQPYGYTF. The DNA for the CDR3 is TGCGCCAGCAGCTTGGGGCAGCCCTATGGCTACACCTTC.